The rows below give T cell receptor beta chains drawn from one sample of a study of graft-versus-host responses after intestinal transplantation. These receptors lack a known antigen. Sequenced by immunoSEQ multiplex PCR; TCRdb stores in-frame clones only, minus some. The sample lists about 130,000 clones; approximately 90% were seen once. This material consisted of unstimulated CD4+ T cells sorted from spleen or lymph node cells, taken before intestinal transplant. These receptors were obtained from a human donor who received an intestinal transplant. Each CDR3 is given with its conserved first and last residue. D genes are given only for firm matches. Clone sizes are given selectively: once, few, many, or a class where the clone is expanded.

TRBV2	NA	TRBJ1-1	NA	CASSKQGNTEAFF	TGTGCCAGCAGTAAACAGGGGAACACTGAAGCTTTCTTT
TRBV19	NA	TRBJ1-2	NA	CASSTPTGFVMGGYTF	TGTGCCAGTAGTACTCCGACAGGTTTCGTCATGGGTGGCTACACCTTC
TRBV27	NA	TRBJ2-7	NA	CASSRQDSYEQYF	TGTGCCAGCAGTCGACAGGACTCCTACGAGCAGTACTTC
TRBV27	NA	TRBJ1-1	NA	CASSPPGGLGTEAFF	TGTGCCAGCAGTCCCCCGGGAGGTCTGGGGACTGAAGCTTTCTTT
TRBV5-1	NA	TRBJ1-3	NA	CASSAGAGNTIYF	TGCGCCAGCAGCGCCGGGGCTGGAAACACCATATATTTT
TRBV4-1	NA	TRBJ1-2	NA	CASSQDGGHRGYTF	TGCGCCAGCAGCCAAGATGGCGGACACCGAGGCTACACCTTC
TRBV5-1	NA	TRBJ1-4	NA	CASSLSSGPNEKLFF	TGCGCCAGCAGCTTGTCGTCAGGGCCGAATGAAAAACTGTTTTTT
TRBV19	NA	TRBJ2-3	NA	CASSPMAGSGAVDTQYF	TGTGCCAGTAGTCCAATGGCCGGGTCGGGGGCGGTAGATACGCAGTATTTT
TRBV11-2	NA	TRBJ2-6	few	CASSLRVTGANVLTF	TGTGCCAGCAGCTTAAGGGTCACTGGGGCCAACGTCCTGACTTTC
TRBV6-5	NA	TRBJ2-7	NA	CASNSGGSSYEQYF	TGTGCCAGCAATTCCGGGGGAAGCTCCTACGAGCAGTACTTC
TRBV29-1	NA	TRBJ1-2	NA	CSVELVDYGYTF	TGCAGCGTTGAGCTTGTCGACTATGGCTACACCTTC
TRBV7-8	NA	TRBJ1-2	NA	CASSLGAGATNYGYTF	TGTGCCAGCAGCTTAGGTGCAGGGGCGACTAACTATGGCTACACCTTC
TRBV5-6	TRBD2	TRBJ2-5	NA	CASSLLAGQETQYF	TGTGCCAGCAGCTTGCTAGCGGGGCAAGAGACCCAGTACTTC
TRBV4-1	TRBD2	TRBJ2-5	NA	CASSQGLAGGRRQETQYF	TGCGCCAGCAGCCAAGGCCTAGCGGGGGGTAGGAGGCAAGAGACCCAGTACTTC
TRBV11-2	TRBD2	TRBJ2-7	NA	CASSRIRTSGEANSYEQYF	TGTGCCAGCAGCCGCATTCGTACTAGCGGGGAGGCTAACTCCTACGAGCAGTACTTC